The entry that follows covers one T cell receptor (beta chain) sequence. The sample is drawn from a study of technical replicates of blood from a handful of donors. The protocol was immunoSEQ multiplex PCR, while the TCRdb copy is restricted to in-frame clones and leaves out a portion. The sample contains around 15,000 clones, around 84% of which appear only once. The TCR sequence derives from a human donor in good health. The sequencing input was PBMCs.

CDR3 residues: CASSQLGDNEQFF. DNA for the CDR3: TGTGCCAGCAGCCAACTAGGTGACAATGAGCAGTTCTTC. V and J are TRBV4-2 and TRBJ2-1, with D unclear. With 2 bases removed from V and 5 bases from J, the gap between germline ends came to 7 bases. This CDR3 region has 13 residues. Per the germline V gene, CDR1 is LGHNA and CDR2 is YNFKEQ.